This T cell receptor (beta chain) was obtained from a study of cytomegalovirus exposure and HLA in healthy donors. Overall study: The Caucasian-associated ancestry cluster held 80% to 90% of 398 genotyped donors. Study results and caveats: A later analysis showed that HLA-associated TCR beta chains had undergone more clonal expansion than equally common others. A later analysis linked a missense variant in DCLRE1C to the trimming of TCR beta V and J genes.

A note on this clone: Its antigen is unidentified.

Healthy bone marrow donors made up the donors. The PCR was carried out with 60 Vbeta primers and 13 Jbeta primers. The method was immunoSEQ multiplex PCR; TCRdb's version includes in-frame clones alone and lacks a portion of them. This table has under 200,000 clones, roughly 78% appearing once. The germline CDR1 and CDR2 sequences are MNHEY and SVGAGI. V was pared by 0 bases and J by 5 bases, with 5 bases of the junction left unmatched. The CDR3 spans 16 residues. The chain combines TRBV6-5 with TRBJ2-1, with TRBD2 matching 9 bases. The sample taken for sequencing was PBMCs. This TCR derives from a woman under 40 in good health and CMV-seropositive. The DNA for the CDR3 is TGTGCCAGCAGTTACTCTGCTAGCGGGGCCGACAATGAGCAGTTCTTC. It codes for CASSYSASGADNEQFF.